Detailed here is one T cell receptor beta chain. Per germline, CDR1 KGHSH and CDR2 LQKENI. Trimming removed 3 bases at V and 6 bases at J, with 11 bases between. The CDR3 is 13 residues long. The data originate from a study of blood T cell repertoires in COVID-19. The wider study: From the United States, Italy and Spain came samples of acute and convalescent COVID-19.

As handled by the study authors: Amplification of reference gene primers was used by the study to estimate nucleated cell counts. Method: immunoSEQ multiplex PCR; TCRdb's copy keeps in-frame clones and lacks some. Clonal size and the V and J genes are those of that table, whereas D and trimming came from the DNA. The data hold 150,000 to 200,000 clones, with approximately 82% observed a single time. Everyone who took part was roughly 18 to 89 years old, and they came from 24 US areas. For recovered donors of Cohort 3, there were two negative PCRs, clearance, or symptom resolution. The material sequenced was PBMCs or T cells enriched from blood (not recorded which). The rearrangement uses TRBV18 and TRBJ1-2; tentatively, D is TRBD1 (5 bases). This clonotype was obtained from a woman in her forties or fifties who had recovered from COVID-19. CDR3 nucleotides: TGTGCCAGCTCACCTACGGGGGAGAATGGCTACACCTTC. It is translated as CASSPTGENGYTF.